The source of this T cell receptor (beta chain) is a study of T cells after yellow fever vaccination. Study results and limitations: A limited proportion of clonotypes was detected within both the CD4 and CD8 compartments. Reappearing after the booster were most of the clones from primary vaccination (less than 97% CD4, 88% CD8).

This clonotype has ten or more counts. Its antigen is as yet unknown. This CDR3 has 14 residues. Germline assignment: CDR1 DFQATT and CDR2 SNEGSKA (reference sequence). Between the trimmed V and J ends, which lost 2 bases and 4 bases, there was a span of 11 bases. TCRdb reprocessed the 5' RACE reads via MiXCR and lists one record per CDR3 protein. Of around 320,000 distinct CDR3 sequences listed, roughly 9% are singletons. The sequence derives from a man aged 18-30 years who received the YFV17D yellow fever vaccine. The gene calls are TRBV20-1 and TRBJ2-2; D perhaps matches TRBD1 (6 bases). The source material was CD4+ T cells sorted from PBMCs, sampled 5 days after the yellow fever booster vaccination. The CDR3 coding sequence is TGCAGTGCTAGACCAGGGGCGACCACCGGGGAGCTGTTTTTT. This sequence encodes CSARPGATTGELFF.